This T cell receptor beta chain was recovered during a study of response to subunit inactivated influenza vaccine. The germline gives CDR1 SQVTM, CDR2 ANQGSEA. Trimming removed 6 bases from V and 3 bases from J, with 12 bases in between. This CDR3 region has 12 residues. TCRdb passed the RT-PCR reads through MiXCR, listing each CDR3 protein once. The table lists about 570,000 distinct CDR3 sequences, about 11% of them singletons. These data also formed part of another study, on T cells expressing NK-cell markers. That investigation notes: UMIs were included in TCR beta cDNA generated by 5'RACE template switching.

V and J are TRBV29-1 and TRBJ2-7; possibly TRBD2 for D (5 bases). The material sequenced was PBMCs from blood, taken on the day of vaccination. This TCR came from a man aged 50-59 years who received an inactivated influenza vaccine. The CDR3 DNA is TGCAGCGTCCTGCCCGGAGGCTACGAGCAGTACTTC. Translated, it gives CSVLPGGYEQYF.